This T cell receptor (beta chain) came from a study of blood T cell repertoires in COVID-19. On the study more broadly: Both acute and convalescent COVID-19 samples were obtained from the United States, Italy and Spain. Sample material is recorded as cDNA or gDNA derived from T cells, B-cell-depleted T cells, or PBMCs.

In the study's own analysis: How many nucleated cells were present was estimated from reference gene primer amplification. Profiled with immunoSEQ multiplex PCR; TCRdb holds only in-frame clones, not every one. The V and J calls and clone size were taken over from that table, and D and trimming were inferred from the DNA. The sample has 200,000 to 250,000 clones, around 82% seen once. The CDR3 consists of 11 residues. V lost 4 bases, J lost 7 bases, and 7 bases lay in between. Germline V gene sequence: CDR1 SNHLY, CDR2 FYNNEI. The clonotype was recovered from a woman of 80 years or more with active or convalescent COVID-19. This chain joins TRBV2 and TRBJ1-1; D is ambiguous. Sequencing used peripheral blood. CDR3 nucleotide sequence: TGTGCCAGCAGTGCCCTGTTTGAAGCTTTCTTT. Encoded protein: CASSALFEAFF.